The clone carrying this T cell receptor (beta chain) turned up a few times. Its antigen is as yet unknown. PCR was performed a second time for roughly 7 to 12 cycles using a sample-barcoded 5' primer and a J-beta primer mix. Every single cDNA molecule received a tag from a template-switch adaptor with 12 random nucleotides. TCRdb re-called the 5' RACE reads through MiXCR, storing one row per CDR3 protein. The profile shows about 800,000 distinct CDR3 sequences, 20% to 30% of them singletons. This sample was taken from a study of blood T cells in healthy people across ages. Study outcomes and limitations: With naive T cell percentage, TCR beta diversity showed a strong correlation.

Separately, the same data were catalogued under a study of T cells of mothers and their children.

This sequence originates from a boy younger than 18 in good health. Input material: blood.

The DNA of the CDR3 is TGTGCCAGCACTAAGGGGAGGGGGGGCTTCGACGAGCAGTACTTC. Translating gives CASTKGRGGFDEQYF. The chain links TRBV12-3 or TRBV12-4 to TRBJ2-7; D perhaps matches TRBD2 (7 bases). This CDR3 contains 15 residues. Between the trimmed V and J ends, which lost 7 bases and 5 bases, there was a span of 21 bases.